This T cell receptor (beta chain) comes out of a study of blood T cell repertoires in COVID-19 (dated by TCRdb to 2020 to 2021). For the wider study: Collaborator samples came from the United States, Italy and Spain and covered acute and convalescent phases of COVID-19. The material from the prospective study consisted of cDNA or gDNA derived from T cells, B-cell-depleted T cells, or PBMCs. The dataset comprised deeply sampled blood TCRbeta repertoires from subjects exposed to, actively infected with, or recovered from COVID-19. The repertoires were made available in a free public database intended to serve as a resource for research on the immune response to SARS-CoV-2. The samples were drawn from two sources: the first 160 participants of the ongoing ImmuneRACE study, and 1,200 or so subjects contributed by 6 global collaborators. A de-identified subject ID, COVID-19 status, age in years and sex were almost always included in the sample metadata. Where HLA class I and class II types were available, the types were taken from metadata supplied by the sample provider, not from assay-based typing. Overall study results and their limits: The quantity of clinical and demographic metadata differed by source and by participant and was supplied without curation.

Each collaborating institution followed its own protocols to collect whole blood in K2EDTA tubes. For TCRbeta analysis, collaborator samples were shipped as frozen whole blood, as isolated PBMCs, or as DNA extracted from either sample type. Turning to this clone: Its target antigen remains unknown. No much larger clonotype is one base removed from it; base qualities were not supplied.

TCRbeta CDR3 regions were amplified from genomic DNA using the immunoSEQ Assay, a bias-controlled multiplex PCR. Regarding the original processing steps: The number of nucleated cells in each sample was estimated by amplification of reference gene primers within the assay. To quantify the absolute abundance of each unique TCRbeta CDR3 rearrangement, sequence reads were collapsed and filtered. Productive Simpson clonality was computed per sample as the square root of Simpson's diversity index over productive rearrangements. The table comes from immuneACCESS by way of TCRdb, which keeps in-frame sequences with V and J called. Part of the clones is missing from these tables; in studies checked, under half for an unresolved V gene and the rest for unknown reasons. The D gene and trimming were derived from the DNA, and the V and J assignments and clone size from that table. The sample profile shows about 150,000 clones; 75% to 80% of them were found once. Roughly 13% of the sample lies in the top ten.

From a lookup of the germline V gene (reference sequence), CDR1 and CDR2 are SGHNT and YYREEE. Trimming removed 4 bases from V and 5 bases from J, leaving 16 bases between the germline ends. The CDR3 runs 14 amino acids, cysteine and phenylalanine included. The only DNA kept is the CDR3, 42 bases in frame from the first base. Rearrangement joined TRBV5-4 to TRBJ2-7; a tentative D call is TRBD1 (5 bases match). This TCR was sampled from an elderly woman with acute or convalescent COVID-19. What was sequenced was peripheral blood. Here is the DNA: TGTGCCAGCAGCCAGGACCAGGGCCGGGACGAGCAGTACTTC. It encodes CASSQDQGRDEQYF.